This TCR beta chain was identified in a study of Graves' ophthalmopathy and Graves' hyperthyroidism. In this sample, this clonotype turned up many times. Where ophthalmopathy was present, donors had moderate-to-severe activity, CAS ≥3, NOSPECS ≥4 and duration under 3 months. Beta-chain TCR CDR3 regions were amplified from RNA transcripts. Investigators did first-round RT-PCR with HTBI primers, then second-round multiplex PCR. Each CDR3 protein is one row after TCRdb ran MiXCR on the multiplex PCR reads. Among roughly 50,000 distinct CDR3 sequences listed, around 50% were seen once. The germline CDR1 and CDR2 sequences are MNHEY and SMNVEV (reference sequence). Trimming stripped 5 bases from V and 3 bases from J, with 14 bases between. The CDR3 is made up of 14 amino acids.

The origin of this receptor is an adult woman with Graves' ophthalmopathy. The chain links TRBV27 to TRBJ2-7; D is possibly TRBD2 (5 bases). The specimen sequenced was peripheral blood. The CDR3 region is CASSPPGKGYEQYF. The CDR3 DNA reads TGTGCCAGCAGTCCCCCCGGGAAGGGCTACGAGCAGTACTTC.